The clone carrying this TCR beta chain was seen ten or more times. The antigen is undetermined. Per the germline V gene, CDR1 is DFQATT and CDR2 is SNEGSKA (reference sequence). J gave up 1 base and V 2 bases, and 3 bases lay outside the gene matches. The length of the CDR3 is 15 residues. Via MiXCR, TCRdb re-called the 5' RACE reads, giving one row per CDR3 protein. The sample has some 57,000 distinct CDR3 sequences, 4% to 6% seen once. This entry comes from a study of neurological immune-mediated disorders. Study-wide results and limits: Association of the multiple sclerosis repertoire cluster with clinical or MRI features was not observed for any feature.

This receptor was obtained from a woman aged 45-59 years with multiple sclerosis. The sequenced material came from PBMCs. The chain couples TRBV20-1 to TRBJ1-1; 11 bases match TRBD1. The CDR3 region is CSARPGTGGNTEAFF. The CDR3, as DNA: TGCAGTGCTAGACCTGGGACAGGGGGGAACACTGAAGCTTTCTTT.